The text below deals with one TCR beta chain. Its antigen is undetermined. Researchers sorted approximately 290,000 cells of each CD8+ T cell subset in triplicate. This entry belongs to a study of CXCR3-negative and CXCR3-positive naive CD8 T cells. The authors made the TRB cDNA libraries by 5' RACE using UMI labels. TCRdb reanalyzed the 5' RACE reads, giving one entry per CDR3 protein sequence and no DNA. The sample has more than 100,000 distinct CDR3 sequences. The CDR3 length is 12 residues. Germline CDR1 and CDR2: SEHNR and FQNEAQ (reference sequence). Overall study results and limits: Naive subsets had comparable surface CD5; TCR strength was inferred from TRB CDR3 properties. Similar TRBV-TRBJ usage was seen in naive cells (both CXCR3-negative and CXCR3-positive), but memory cells differed. Diversity ran similarly high across both naive subsets but far lower in memory CD8+ cells. Against CXCR3-negative naive cells, CXCR3-positive naive cells showed more hydrophobic TRB CDR3s.

The chain joins TRBV7-9 to TRBJ2-1. The clonotype was recovered from a human donor in good health. Some clones in this sample may be carry-over from other donors' samples. Sequenced input: naive CXCR3+ CD8+ T cells from blood. The subset: CD45RO-CCR7+CD27+CD95- naive CD8+ T cells expressing CXCR3 (TNR3+). CDR3 loop: CASSPSKNEQFF.